The 30 T cell receptor beta chains reported below all come from one sample, sequenced in a study of regulatory T cells in long-lasting Graves disease. Time point given: newly diagnosed GD, antithyroid drugs for less than 3 months. Construction of the TCR library relied on RNA isolated from PBMCs. Building of the TCR beta libraries involved iRepertoire HTBI primers and Arm-PCR of CDR3 regions. Each CDR3 protein gets one entry after TCRdb re-called the multiplex PCR reads with MiXCR. This sample carries 300,000 to 400,000 distinct CDR3 sequences, 15% to 20% of them seen once, and the ten largest clones take about 40%. The input for sequencing was peripheral blood mononuclear cells (PBMCs), taken at new diagnosis, from a patient treated with antithyroid drugs. The receptors derive from a female donor with Graves disease.

This clonotype was found a few times. V usage is TRBV7-2 and J usage is TRBJ2-7; D not certain. The V gene's germline CDR1 is SGHTA and CDR2 FQGNSA. The CDR3 loop spans 14 amino acids. Between the trimmed V and J ends, which lost 1 base and 4 bases, there was a span of 11 bases. The CDR3 bases are TGTGCCAGCAGCTTAGGATCAGGCGGTTACGAGCAGTACTTC. Its translation is CASSLGSGGYEQYF.

In its sample, this clonotype was seen once. This sequence joins TRBV6-2 or TRBV6-3 and TRBJ1-1; D perhaps matches TRBD1 (5 bases). CDR3 length: 15 residues. V gave up 5 bases and J gave up 6 bases, with 19 bases separating them. CDR1 and CDR2 from the germline V gene are MNHEY and SVGEGT. The CDR3 is CASSIPGTRLAEAFF. The CDR3 DNA is TGTGCCAGCAGTATCCCCGGGACCCGGCTCGCTGAAGCTTTCTTT.

The chain combines TRBV2 with TRBJ2-7, with TRBD2 identical over 12 bases. Trimming removed 7 bases from V and 2 bases from J; junction bases left unmatched: 6. CDR1 and CDR2 from the germline V gene are SNHLY and FYNNEI. The CDR3 loop spans 15 amino acids. The CDR3 region is CASTKLAGGPYEQYF. CDR3 DNA: TGTGCCAGCACTAAACTAGCGGGAGGCCCCTACGAGCAGTACTTC.

This clonotype was counted a few times. The V and J genes are TRBV19 and TRBJ1-2, with D tentatively TRBD1 (6 bases). The CDR3 sequence is 14 residues long. From germline, CDR1 is LNHDA and CDR2 SQIVND (reference sequence). Trimming shortened V by 5 bases and J by 13 bases, and 23 bases separated the two germline ends. Written as DNA, the CDR3 is TGTGCCAGTAGTGCGGACAGTCCCCCCCTATGGCTCACCTTC. This codes for CASSADSPPLWLTF.

This clonotype appeared many times. The chain couples TRBV12-5 to TRBJ1-2; D possibly corresponds to TRBD1 (6 bases). The V gene's germline CDR1 is LGHNT and CDR2 FRNRAP. The V end lost 3 bases, the J end lost 4 bases, and 15 bases lay between the germline ends. This CDR3 spans 15 amino acids. DNA of the CDR3: TGTGCTAGTGGTTTCTCCCGGGGGGCAGGCTATGGCTACACCTTC. Amino acid sequence: CASGFSRGAGYGYTF.

The chain recombines TRBV7-9 with TRBJ2-7; D gene unclear. The germline V gene has CDR1 SEHNR and CDR2 FQNEAQ (reference sequence). V was shortened by 4 bases and J by 0 bases, with 13 bases between the two germline ends. The CDR3 loop spans 15 amino acids. CDR3 region: CASSSSWHGSYEQYF. In DNA form, the CDR3 reads TGTGCCAGCAGCTCCTCTTGGCACGGCTCCTACGAGCAGTACTTC.

This clonotype was observed many times. J is TRBJ1-1 and V is TRBV10-3, with 7 bases aligning to TRBD1. The CDR3 extends over 14 amino acids. The germline V gene has CDR1 ENHRY and CDR2 SYGVKD. V trimming: 11 bases; J trimming: 3 bases; junction bases outside the gene matches: 12. CDR3 sequence reads: CAAQGVARDTEAFF. The CDR3 DNA sequence: TGTGCCGCCCAGGGGGTGGCCAGAGACACTGAAGCTTTCTTT.

This clonotype was observed at least ten times. This chain uses TRBV30 with TRBJ2-1, with 7 bases matching TRBD1. Germline CDR1 reads GTSNPN; CDR2 reads SVGIG (reference sequence). The CDR3 consists of 13 residues. V trimming: 0 bases; J trimming: 9 bases; junction bases outside the gene matches: 5. The CDR3 DNA sequence: TGTGCCTGGAGTGTACAGGGGCCGAGTGAGCAGTTCTTC. Protein product: CAWSVQGPSEQFF.

Ten or more counts support this clonotype. The chain recombines TRBV11-2 with TRBJ1-6, with D possibly TRBD1 on 5 matching bases. The CDR3 length is 14 residues. Trimming pared 5 bases from V and 5 bases from J, leaving 10 bases between. Germline-derived CDR1 and CDR2 are SGHAT and FQNNGV. The CDR3 DNA reads TGTGCCAGCAGCCAGGGACTCGATAATTCACCCCTCCACTTT. Protein: CASSQGLDNSPLHF.

This clonotype was observed many times. The rearrangement joins TRBV7-2 to TRBJ1-4; a weak D match, TRBD1 (6 bases). This CDR3 has 14 amino acids. Trimming removed 2 bases from V and 6 bases from J, with 10 bases in between. Germline values: CDR1 SGHTA, CDR2 FQGNSA. CDR3: CASSLKGGDEKLFF. The DNA of the CDR3 is TGTGCCAGCAGCTTAAAGGGGGGAGATGAAAAACTGTTTTTT.

This clonotype occurred many times. This sequence joins TRBV20-1 and TRBJ2-7, with D perhaps matching TRBD1 or TRBD2 (5 bases each). V was cut by 0 bases and J by 6 bases, with 18 bases left in between. Germline V gives CDR1 DFQATT, CDR2 SNEGSKA (reference sequence). CDR3 length: 15 amino acids. As DNA, the CDR3 is TGCAGTGCTAGAGATATTAGAGGGGATCTTTCCGAGCAGTACTTC. It codes for CSARDIRGDLSEQYF.

The table lists this clonotype with many counts. The rearrangement uses TRBV7-8 and TRBJ2-2; D might be TRBD1 or TRBD2, each matching 6 bases. The germline V and J ends were trimmed by 2 bases and 7 bases, with 14 bases remaining between them. This CDR3 has 15 amino acids. Germline CDR1 reads SGHVS; CDR2 reads FQNEAQ. The CDR3 region has the DNA TGTGCCAGCAGCTTACTAGCGAGGGGGGACGGGGAGCTGTTTTTT. Its translation is CASSLLARGDGELFF.

This clonotype was counted many times. This chain uses TRBV7-8 with TRBJ2-7; TRBD2 is a possible D gene (7 bases). There are 13 residues in the CDR3. Germline assignment: CDR1 SGHVS and CDR2 FQNEAQ. Trimming stripped 8 bases from V and 0 bases from J, with 11 bases between. This CDR3 reads CASGGASSYEQYF. The CDR3 DNA reads as TGTGCCAGCGGGGGGGCCAGCTCCTACGAGCAGTACTTC.

The gene calls are TRBV2 and TRBJ1-6, with D perhaps TRBD1 (6 bases). CDR1 and CDR2 from the germline V gene are SNHLY and FYNNEI. V lost 7 bases to trimming and J lost 9 bases, with 19 bases between them. CDR3 size: 15 residues. This CDR3 is CASTALQGVISPLHF. DNA of the CDR3: TGTGCCAGCACTGCCCTACAGGGAGTGATTTCACCCCTCCACTTT.

This clonotype was recorded at least ten times. DNA for the CDR3: TGTGCCAGCAGTTACGACCCAGGGGGCGGTGGACACACCGGGGAGCTGTTTTTT. Translating gives CASSYDPGGGGHTGELFF. V usage is TRBV6-5 and J usage is TRBJ2-2, with 8 bases that match TRBD1. With 2 bases clipped from V and 3 bases from J, the junction kept 11 bases outside the gene matches. The CDR3 length is 18 residues. Per germline, CDR1 MNHEY and CDR2 SVGAGI.

This clonotype was picked up a small number of times. The chain carries TRBV7-9 and TRBJ2-3, with no clear D. Trimming shortened V by 3 bases and J by 6 bases, and 10 bases separated the two germline ends. The germline V gene has CDR1 SEHNR and CDR2 FQNEAQ (reference sequence). The CDR3 covers 13 residues. The CDR3 region is CASSFGLGDTQYF. CDR3 nucleotides: TGTGCCAGCAGCTTTGGGCTTGGGGATACGCAGTATTTT. Variable domain in full (rest from reference TRBV7-9 and TRBJ2-3): DTGVSQNPRHKITKRGQNVTFRCDPISEHNRLYWYRQTLGQGPEFLTYFQNEAQLEKSRLLSDRFSAERPKGSFSTLEIQRTEQGDSAMYLCASSFGLGDTQYFGPGTRLTVL.

This clonotype was detected many times. The V gene is TRBV2, the J gene TRBJ1-5; D gene unclear. Per the germline V gene, CDR1 is SNHLY and CDR2 is FYNNEI. CDR3 length: 15 amino acids. V was clipped by 6 bases and J by 0 bases, with 12 bases between them. The CDR3 DNA follows: TGTGCCAGCAGAGAGGCCGAGGGTAGCAATCAGCCCCAGCATTTT. This translates into CASREAEGSNQPQHF.

Details on this clonotype: A much larger clone sits a single nucleotide away, making a read error possible. The chain recombines TRBV7-9 with TRBJ2-3; possibly TRBD2 for D (6 bases). V lost 5 bases and J lost 6, with 18 bases in between. Germline CDR1 and CDR2: SEHNR and FQNEAQ (reference sequence). The CDR3 loop spans 15 amino acids. The CDR3 DNA sequence: TGTGCCAGCAGCCAAGAGGGGCTAGCGTCCGATACGCAGTATTTT. Its protein is CASSQEGLASDTQYF.

V and J are TRBV6-2 or TRBV6-3 and TRBJ2-3; D not resolved. The V end lost 2 bases, the J end lost 5 bases, and 8 bases lay between the germline ends. The germline V gene encodes CDR1 MNHEY and CDR2 SVGEGT. The CDR3 runs to 13 residues. The chain's CDR3 is CASSYLHVDTQYF. CDR3 sequence (DNA): TGTGCCAGCAGTTACCTCCATGTAGATACGCAGTATTTT.

A remark on this clonotype: This clone may be a read error of a much larger clone one base away. This chain connects TRBV28 to TRBJ1-1; tentative D call: TRBD1 (5 bases). V lost 2 bases, J lost 5 bases, and 12 bases lay in between. Germline values: CDR1 MDHEN, CDR2 SYDVKM. This CDR3 has 14 residues. The CDR3 loop is CASSLRHRSTEAFF. The CDR3 DNA follows: TGTGCCAGCAGTTTACGACACAGGAGTACTGAAGCTTTCTTT.

There are many counts of this clonotype. This chain joins TRBV19 and TRBJ2-7; TRBD1 matches at 7 bases. V was clipped by 6 bases and J by 5 bases; unmatched bases: 13. The CDR3 extends over 15 amino acids. Germline lookup yields CDR1 LNHDA and CDR2 SQIVND (reference sequence). The CDR3 loop is CASSPNRQGLDEQYF. As DNA, the CDR3 is TGTGCCAGTAGCCCAAACAGACAGGGCCTAGACGAGCAGTACTTC.

There are many counts of this clonotype. This rearrangement joins TRBV12-5 to TRBJ1-3; D is ambiguous. The CDR3 extends over 13 amino acids. CDR1 is LGHNT, CDR2 FRNRAP, per germline. V gave up 1 base and J gave up 4 bases, with 5 bases separating them. CDR3 amino acids: CASGLARGNTIYF. In DNA form, the CDR3 reads TGTGCTAGTGGTTTGGCAAGGGGAAACACCATATATTTT.

This clonotype appeared many times. The chain recombines TRBV28 with TRBJ2-5; possible D gene TRBD2, 6 bases. Germline CDR1 reads MDHEN; CDR2 reads SYDVKM. V shed 2 bases and J shed 1 base, with 17 bases lying between them. The CDR3 is 17 residues long. The CDR3 loop is CASSLEKTSPSQETQYF. In DNA, the CDR3 is TGTGCCAGCAGTTTAGAAAAAACTAGCCCCTCCCAAGAGACCCAGTACTTC.

This clonotype was recorded at least ten times. CDR3 in amino acids: CSARDGRGLSTDTQYF. For the CDR3, the DNA is TGCAGTGCTAGAGATGGGAGGGGACTTTCCACAGATACGCAGTATTTT. This rearrangement joins TRBV20-1 to TRBJ2-3; 7 positions match TRBD2. Germline V CDR1 and CDR2: DFQATT, SNEGSKA (reference sequence). V shed 0 bases and J 2 bases; nucleotides not matched to a gene: 8. There are 16 residues in the CDR3.

At least ten counts were recorded for this clonotype. This chain links TRBV10-2 with TRBJ2-1; 9 bases line up with TRBD2. J gave up 0 bases and V 9 bases, and 6 bases lay outside the gene matches. This CDR3 has 15 residues. In germline, CDR1 is WSHSY, CDR2 SAAADI. CDR3: CASNSGSSSYNEQFF. The CDR3 region has the DNA TGCGCCAGTAATAGCGGGAGCAGCTCCTACAATGAGCAGTTCTTC.

J is TRBJ2-5 and V is TRBV11-3; possibly TRBD1 for D (8 bases). CDR3 length equals 22 residues. Between the trimmed V and J ends, which lost 5 bases and 2 bases, there was a span of 36 bases. The V gene's germline CDR1 is SGHNT and CDR2 YENEEA. CDR3 in amino acids: CASSHVPPGQGWAGVGQETQYF. The CDR3, as DNA: TGTGCCAGCAGCCACGTCCCTCCAGGACAGGGCTGGGCGGGAGTAGGGCAAGAGACCCAGTACTTC.

This clonotype was observed many times. The gene calls are TRBV28 and TRBJ2-5, with D unclear. The V gene's germline CDR1 is MDHEN and CDR2 SYDVKM. V lost 6 bases to trimming and J lost 3 bases, with 8 bases between them. The CDR3 runs to 12 residues. The CDR3 sequence is CASSPSKETQYF. As DNA, the CDR3 is TGTGCCAGCAGCCCATCCAAAGAGACCCAGTACTTC.

The chain recombines TRBV9 with TRBJ2-7; 9 nucleotides align to TRBD1. CDR1 is SGDLS and CDR2 is YYNGEE in the germline V gene. The CDR3 consists of 14 residues. V gave up 4 bases and J gave up 3 bases; unmatched junction bases: 5. CDR3 loop: CASSRGQGIYEQYF. In nucleotides, the CDR3 is TGTGCCAGCAGCCGCGGACAGGGGATCTACGAGCAGTACTTC.

This clonotype came up many times. The chain uses TRBV12-3 or TRBV12-4 and TRBJ2-7; 9 nucleotides align to TRBD2. The CDR3 has 14 residues. Trimming took 3 bases from V and 3 from J; bases not matched to a gene: 3. The CDR3 is CASSLSTSGYEQYF. CDR3 nucleotides: TGTGCCAGCAGTTTGTCGACTAGCGGCTACGAGCAGTACTTC.

At least ten counts were recorded for this clonotype. The rearrangement links TRBV24-1 to TRBJ1-2; 8 bases are a match to TRBD1. CDR1 is KGHDR and CDR2 is SFDVKD in the germline V gene. Losses at the gene ends were 4 bases for V and 8 bases for J; bases not matched to a gene: 2. This CDR3 region has 12 residues. The CDR3 spells CATSEDRDGYTF. For the CDR3, the DNA is TGTGCCACCAGTGAGGACAGGGACGGCTACACCTTC.